This is a list of T cell receptor beta chains from one sample in a study of blood T cell repertoires in COVID-19. Profiling relied on immunoSEQ multiplex PCR, and the TCRdb table lists in-frame clones only, not all of them. The sample lists roughly 130,000 clones; about 87% were seen once. Sequencing was done on a sample of peripheral blood. All receptors derive from a woman aged 55-69 years with acute or convalescent COVID-19. CDR3s include the opening cysteine and the closing phenylalanine or tryptophan. The D gene is left open where the match is weak. Clone size is stated in some rows and not others, as once, few, many or a class when expanded.

clone_size d_call j_call v_call cdr3_aa cdr3_nt
. . TRBJ2-1 TRBV13 CASSLTGSNEQFF TGTGCCAGCAGCTTAACAGGGTCCAATGAGCAGTTCTTC
. TRBD2 TRBJ2-5 TRBV18 CASSPETGGGETQYF TGTGCCAGCTCACCGGAAACGGGAGGGGGAGAGACCCAGTACTTC
. . TRBJ1-5 TRBV9 CASSPGTGDGQPQHF TGTGCCAGCAGCCCCGGGACGGGGGACGGGCAGCCCCAGCATTTT
. TRBD1 TRBJ1-6 TRBV19 CASTPRDRDNSPLHF TGTGCCAGTACTCCCCGGGACAGAGATAATTCACCCCTCCACTTT
. . TRBJ1-1 TRBV5-1 CASSSDTVNTEAFF TGCGCCAGCAGCTCGGACACCGTGAACACTGAAGCTTTCTTT
. . TRBJ1-2 TRBV28 CASSRGQDGGYTF TGTGCCAGCAGCAGAGGGCAGGACGGAGGCTACACCTTC
. . TRBJ1-6 TRBV28 CASSPYASSYNSPLHF TGTGCCAGCAGTCCCTACGCTAGCTCCTATAATTCACCCCTCCACTTT
. . TRBJ1-4 TRBV11-2 CASSPLAEKLFF TGTGCCAGCAGCCCCCTCGCGGAAAAACTGTTTTTT
. . TRBJ2-5 TRBV19 CASSIGGSLQETQYF TGTGCCAGTAGTATTGGCGGCAGTTTACAAGAGACCCAGTACTTC
. . TRBJ1-1 TRBV7-9 CASSLDVGQGSTEAFF TGTGCCAGCAGCTTAGACGTTGGGCAGGGGAGCACTGAAGCTTTCTTT
. TRBD1 TRBJ1-3 TRBV7-9 CARDREGGNTIYF TGTGCCAGGGACAGGGAAGGTGGAAACACCATATATTTT
. . TRBJ2-5 TRBV5-1 CASSLVGGQETQYF TGCGCCAGCAGCTTAGTGGGGGGTCAAGAGACCCAGTACTTC
. . TRBJ2-1 TRBV27 CASSLLGLADNNEQFF TGTGCCAGCAGTTTATTAGGTCTAGCCGATAACAATGAGCAGTTCTTC
. . TRBJ1-1 TRBV4-1 CASSQDPVQTNTEAFF TGCGCCAGCAGCCAAGACCCCGTACAGACGAACACTGAAGCTTTCTTT
. . TRBJ1-5 TRBV20-1 CSASNREDQPQHF TGCAGTGCTAGTAACAGGGAAGACCAGCCCCAGCATTTT
. TRBD1 TRBJ1-1 TRBV6-5 CASGLETGGSEAFF TGTGCCAGCGGACTTGAGACAGGGGGCTCTGAAGCTTTCTTT
. . TRBJ2-5 TRBV7-2 CASSLVPGQETQYF TGTGCCAGCAGCTTAGTGCCGGGGCAAGAGACCCAGTACTTC
. . TRBJ1-2 TRBV27 CASSLTGSNYGYTF TGTGCCAGCAGTTTGACAGGTTCTAACTATGGCTACACCTTC
. . TRBJ2-3 TRBV6-5 CASTLGSTDTQYF TGTGCCAGCACCCTCGGGAGCACAGATACGCAGTATTTT
. TRBD1 TRBJ1-5 TRBV28 CASSSGQRYNQPQHF TGTGCCAGCAGTTCGGGACAGAGGTACAATCAGCCCCAGCATTTT
. TRBD1 TRBJ1-6 TRBV5-1 CASSPGQAGGSPLHF TGCGCCAGCAGCCCGGGACAGGCTGGTGGTTCACCCCTCCACTTT
. TRBD2 TRBJ2-2 TRBV10-3 CAISPGLAASKNTGELFF TGTGCCATCAGCCCGGGACTAGCCGCGTCGAAGAACACCGGGGAGCTGTTTTTT
. . TRBJ2-3 TRBV5-1 CASSPRSAASTDTQYF TGCGCCAGCAGCCCGCGGTCAGCGGCTAGCACAGATACGCAGTATTTT
. . TRBJ1-5 TRBV9 CASSAGVIANQPQHF TGTGCCAGTTCAGCCGGGGTTATAGCAAATCAGCCCCAGCATTTT
. TRBD1 TRBJ2-4 TRBV28 CASSTGTGGTRGDIQYF TGTGCCAGCAGTACCGGGACAGGGGGTACCCGGGGAGACATTCAGTACTTC
. TRBD2 TRBJ2-2 TRBV6-5 CASGLAVNTGELFF TGTGCCAGCGGACTAGCGGTAAACACCGGGGAGCTGTTTTTT
. . TRBJ2-1 TRBV19 CASSRLMDARTNNEQFF TGTGCCAGTAGTCGCCTGATGGACGCCAGGACTAACAATGAGCAGTTCTTC
. TRBD2 TRBJ2-2 TRBV19 CASSTGTSGTGELFF TGTGCCAGTAGTACCGGGACTAGTGGGACCGGGGAGCTGTTTTTT
. . TRBJ2-2 TRBV2 CASRLGGGTGELFF TGTGCCAGCCGTTTGGGGGGAGGTACCGGGGAGCTGTTTTTT
. . TRBJ2-1 TRBV7-8 CASRPGLYSYNEQFF TGTGCCAGCAGGCCGGGACTCTACTCCTACAATGAGCAGTTCTTC
. TRBD2 TRBJ2-1 TRBV24-1 CATSGAGNNEQFF TGTGCTACATCGGGAGCGGGAAACAATGAGCAGTTCTTC
. TRBD1 TRBJ1-4 TRBV18 CASSPPTGTLQKLFF TGTGCCAGCTCACCGCCGACAGGGACCCTGCAAAAACTGTTTTTT
once . TRBJ2-5 TRBV24-1 CATSDPGTVQETQYF TGTGCCACCAGTGACCCGGGGACTGTCCAAGAGACCCAGTACTTC
. TRBD1 TRBJ1-2 TRBV4-1 CASSRTGTDNYGYTF TGCGCCAGCAGCCGTACCGGGACAGACAACTATGGCTACACCTTC
. . TRBJ2-3 TRBV5-1 CASSPGLPGTDTQYF TGCGCCAGCAGCCCGGGACTGCCCGGCACAGATACGCAGTATTTT
. TRBD1 TRBJ1-1 TRBV2 CASTFNRDRGDQAFF TGTGCCAGCACTTTCAACAGGGACAGGGGAGACCAAGCTTTCTTT
once . TRBJ1-2 TRBV27 CASSLTGTGLSYGYTF TGTGCCAGCAGTTTAACCGGCACGGGTTTGAGCTATGGCTACACCTTC
. TRBD2 TRBJ2-7 TRBV27 CASSLTSGRTSSYEQYF TGTGCCAGCAGTTTAACTAGCGGGAGGACAAGCTCCTACGAGCAGTACTTC
once . TRBJ1-1 TRBV5-4 CASSLGLGGTEAFF TGTGCCAGCAGCTTAGGGCTCGGAGGCACTGAAGCTTTCTTT
. TRBD1 TRBJ2-7 TRBV7-9 CASSLTGQRNEQYF TGTGCCAGCAGTTTGACAGGGCAAAGGAACGAGCAGTACTTC
. . TRBJ2-2 TRBV12-3/TRBV12-4 CASSFRGELFF TGTGCCAGCAGTTTCAGGGGGGAGCTGTTTTTT
. . TRBJ1-2 TRBV3-1/TRBV3-2 CASSQGTETNYGYTF TGTGCCAGCAGCCAAGGCACGGAGACTAACTATGGCTACACCTTC
. . TRBJ2-1 TRBV5-4 CASSLATGYNEQFF TGTGCCAGCAGCTTGGCCACAGGCTACAATGAGCAGTTCTTC
. . TRBJ2-5 TRBV18 CASSPPGHPQETQYF TGTGCCAGCTCACCACCGGGACACCCCCAAGAGACCCAGTACTTC
. . TRBJ1-4 TRBV30 CAWSVGGRDAKLFF TGTGCCTGGAGTGTGGGAGGGAGGGATGCAAAACTGTTTTTT
. TRBD2 TRBJ2-1 TRBV10-3 CAIRISGRAPEQFF TGTGCCATCAGGATTAGCGGGAGGGCCCCTGAGCAGTTCTTC
. . TRBJ1-2 TRBV20-1 CSASAGAGYTF TGCAGTGCTAGTGCAGGGGCTGGCTACACCTTC
. . TRBJ1-3 TRBV3-1/TRBV3-2 CASSHSGTMTGNTIYF TGTGCCAGCAGCCATTCGGGGACAATGACTGGAAACACCATATATTTT
. . TRBJ1-1 TRBV11-2 CASGGGGPNTEAFF TGTGCTTCGGGTGGGGGGGGACCCAACACTGAAGCTTTCTTT
. TRBD2 TRBJ2-1 TRBV20-1 CSASGGLAGKPNEQFF TGCAGTGCTAGTGGAGGACTAGCGGGAAAGCCCAATGAGCAGTTCTTC
. TRBD1 TRBJ2-3 TRBV19 CASSIGTGYADTQYF TGTGCCAGTAGTATAGGGACAGGTTATGCAGATACGCAGTATTTT
. TRBD1 TRBJ1-1 TRBV6-5 CASSFIGTVNTEAFF TGTGCCAGCAGTTTCATCGGGACAGTGAACACTGAAGCTTTCTTT
few . TRBJ1-1 TRBV6-5 CASTLQGNTEAFF TGTGCCAGCACCCTTCAGGGGAACACTGAAGCTTTCTTT
. . TRBJ2-2 TRBV6-1 CASSEARMNTGELFF TGTGCCAGCAGTGAGGCCAGGATGAACACCGGGGAGCTGTTTTTT
many . TRBJ1-6 TRBV27 CASFGGSYNSPLHF TGTGCCAGCTTCGGAGGGAGCTATAATTCACCCCTCCACTTT
. TRBD2 TRBJ2-5 TRBV4-1 CASSQGISGRAVETQYF TGCGCCAGCAGCCAAGGGATTAGCGGGAGGGCAGTGGAGACCCAGTACTTC
. TRBD1 TRBJ1-1 TRBV18 CASSPAQGATEAFF TGTGCCAGCTCACCGGCACAGGGGGCGACTGAAGCTTTCTTT
. TRBD1 TRBJ2-2 TRBV15 CATSRPPGQEVNRELFF TGTGCCACCAGCAGACCTCCGGGACAGGAGGTGAATCGGGAGCTGTTTTTT
. . TRBJ1-4 TRBV12-3/TRBV12-4 CASNRLGEKLFF TGTGCCAGCAATCGACTGGGTGAAAAACTGTTTTTT